The next 24 T cell receptor beta chains were all read from a single sample in a study of shared clonotypes between healthy human individuals (dated by TCRdb to 2019 to 2021). The library relied on the immunoSEQ multiplex PCR assay. Sourced from immuneACCESS, this table was stored by TCRdb with only in-frame sequences that have V and J called. A share of the clones is absent; for the studies checked, an unresolved V gene accounts for under half, and the remainder has no known explanation. For this sample there are about 99,000 clones; roughly 50% appear just once. The ten most abundant clones make up about 16% of the sample. The source material was PBMCs. Source of these receptors: a middle-aged woman in good health. Some clones in this sample may be carry-over from other donors' samples.

For this clone: A much more abundant neighbour one base away suggests this may be a read error. V usage is TRBV7-9 and J usage is TRBJ2-3; D is ambiguous. V shed 3 bases and J shed 2 bases, with 0 bases lying between them. Germline V lookup: CDR1 SEHNR, CDR2 FQNEAQ (reference sequence). The CDR3 sequence is 11 residues long. The CDR3 here is CASSFTDTQYF. Here the CDR3 DNA reads TGTGCCAGCAGCTTCACAGATACGCAGTATTTT.

This clone showed up many times. V usage is TRBV28 and J usage is TRBJ1-2; 9 bases line up with TRBD1. Losses at the gene ends were 4 bases for V and 3 bases for J; bases not matched to a gene: 6. Germline CDR1 and CDR2: MDHEN and SYDVKM. The CDR3 length is 15 residues. The CDR3 DNA reads as TGTGCCAGCAGTTCCACAGGGGGCAGAGACTATGGCTACACCTTC. Its translation is CASSSTGGRDYGYTF.

Notes on this clone: A much larger clone differs from this one at a single base, so this may be a read error. V and J are TRBV28 and TRBJ1-1; 8 bases are a match to TRBD1. V shed 8 bases, J shed 0 bases, and the junction held 8 bases outside the gene matches. CDR3 length equals 15 residues. Germline loops: CDR1 MDHEN, CDR2 SYDVKM. Here the CDR3 DNA reads TGTGCCAGCGGGAGGACAGGGAACATGAACACTGAAGCTTTCTTT. Amino acids: CASGRTGNMNTEAFF.

This clone was counted only a few times. V is TRBV2 and J is TRBJ2-2, with D unclear. This CDR3 is 12 amino acids long. Per the germline V gene, CDR1 is SNHLY and CDR2 is FYNNEI. V was shortened by 7 bases and J by 5 bases, with 8 bases between the two germline ends. DNA for the CDR3: TGTGCCAGCAATCTGGTGACCGGGGAGCTGTTTTTT. Amino acid sequence: CASNLVTGELFF.

This rearrangement joins TRBV7-2 to TRBJ2-7; D not resolved. The CDR3 has 13 amino acids. CDR1 SGHTA and CDR2 FQGNSA come from the germline V gene. V was cut by 0 bases and J by 0 bases, with 3 bases left in between. Here the CDR3 reads CASSLALSYEQYF. CDR3 nucleotides: TGTGCCAGCAGCTTAGCGCTCTCCTACGAGCAGTACTTC.

Only one count was recorded for this clone. V gene TRBV2 combines with J gene TRBJ2-5, with 9 nucleotides matching TRBD1. The CDR3 covers 15 residues. V was clipped by 5 bases and J by 1 base; unmatched bases: 5. CDR1 is SNHLY, CDR2 FYNNEI, per germline. The CDR3, as DNA: TGTGCCAGCAGTACCGGGACAGGGATCCAAGAGACCCAGTACTTC. Translating it yields CASSTGTGIQETQYF.

J is TRBJ2-7 and V is TRBV5-1, with a weak D call TRBD1 (5 bases). Per the germline V gene, CDR1 is SGHRS and CDR2 is YFSETQ. The germline V and J ends were trimmed by 0 bases and 2 bases, with 9 bases remaining between them. This CDR3 has 14 amino acids. CDR3 in DNA: TGCGCCAGCAGCTTGGGGAGACAGACCTACGAGCAGTACTTC. Translation: CASSLGRQTYEQYF.

Ten or more counts support this clone. The same CDR3 arises from other DNA sequences in this sample as well. V gene TRBV5-1 combines with J gene TRBJ2-5; D is possibly TRBD2 (6 bases). The CDR3 runs to 16 residues. V lost 2 bases to trimming and J lost 0 bases, with 14 bases between them. Germline loops: CDR1 SGHRS, CDR2 YFSETQ. CDR3 in amino acids: CASSLSGGTYQETQYF. Here the CDR3 DNA reads TGCGCCAGCAGCTTATCAGGCGGGACCTACCAAGAGACCCAGTACTTC.

This clone was recorded a few times. CDR3: CAISESGYNEQFF. DNA for the CDR3: TGTGCCATCAGTGAGTCAGGTTACAATGAGCAGTTCTTC. This chain joins TRBV10-3 and TRBJ2-1; D is unresolved. The CDR3 has 13 residues. Germline-derived CDR1 and CDR2 are ENHRY and SYGVKD. V gave up 0 bases and J gave up 4 bases, with 4 bases separating them.

This clone has just a few counts. The chain's CDR3 is CASILGRTGSSNYGYTF. CDR3 in DNA: TGTGCCAGCATCCTAGGACGCACGGGCTCCTCTAACTATGGCTACACCTTC. The chain has TRBV11-3 and TRBJ1-2; no definite D call. The CDR3 length is 17 residues. Looked up from germline, CDR1 is SGHNT and CDR2 is YENEEA. Trimming took 7 bases from V and 0 from J, leaving 21 bases between them.

This clone occurred a few times. The chain has TRBV7-9 and TRBJ2-1; 10 bases agree with TRBD2. CDR3 length: 16 residues. V dropped 5 bases and J dropped 8; count of bases not matched to a gene: 12. Germline V gene data show CDR1 as SEHNR and CDR2 as FQNEAQ (reference sequence). This chain's CDR3 is CASSQAASGSFHEQFF. The CDR3 DNA reads as TGTGCCAGCAGCCAAGCGGCTAGCGGGAGTTTCCATGAGCAGTTCTTC.

The chain is built from TRBV7-9 and TRBJ1-2; D not resolved. The V end was cut by 7 bases, the J end by 8 bases, with 17 bases between. Germline lookup yields CDR1 SEHNR and CDR2 FQNEAQ (reference sequence). This CDR3 comprises 13 residues. The CDR3 reads CASTLGSREGYTF. As DNA, the CDR3 is TGTGCCAGCACCCTAGGGTCCAGAGAGGGCTACACCTTC.

There are a few counts of this clone. The chain is built from TRBV28 and TRBJ2-1; D might be TRBD2 (6 bases). Germline CDR1 and CDR2: MDHEN and SYDVKM. The CDR3 has 19 residues. V lost 8 bases, J lost 1 base, and 27 bases lay in between. In DNA, the CDR3 is TGTGCCAGCGCCCCGGACCCGGGACCCCAAGGGAGGTCCTACAATGAGCAGTTCTTC. Protein: CASAPDPGPQGRSYNEQFF. The entire variable domain, with the rest obtained from reference TRBV28 and TRBJ2-1, is as follows: DVKVTQSSRYLVKRTGEKVFLECVQDMDHENMFWYRQDPGLGLRLIYFSYDVKMKEKGDIPEGYSVSREKKERFSLILESASTNQTSMYLCASAPDPGPQGRSYNEQFFGPGTRLTVL.

The chain uses TRBV28 and TRBJ2-5; TRBD1 agrees at 8 bases. Gene TRBJ2-7 matches the end of the DNA better, so the J call may be wrong. CDR3 length: 12 amino acids. The germline V gene has CDR1 MDHEN and CDR2 SYDVKM. This CDR3 is CASSWDRYEQYF. The DNA of the CDR3 is TGTGCCAGCAGTTGGGACAGGTACGAGCAGTACTTC.

This clone was counted many times. The CDR3 is CASSVATRGDEQYF. The CDR3 DNA reads as TGTGCCAGCAGCGTAGCTACGCGAGGAGACGAGCAGTACTTC. This rearrangement joins TRBV9 to TRBJ2-7; D is uncertain. Trimming left V 0 bases short and J 5 bases short, with 12 bases between. The V gene's germline CDR1 is SGDLS and CDR2 YYNGEE. The CDR3 consists of 14 residues.

The V call is TRBV18, the J call TRBJ2-2; D is unresolved. V was shortened by 1 base and J by 4 bases, with 10 bases between the two germline ends. CDR3 length: 15 amino acids. Germline assignment: CDR1 KGHSH and CDR2 LQKENI. The CDR3, as DNA: TGTGCCAGCTCACCACAACGGGCCTCCACCGGGGAGCTGTTTTTT. Translation gives CASSPQRASTGELFF.

The chain employs TRBV25-1 and TRBJ2-3; 11 nucleotides agree with TRBD2. Germline trimming cut 1 base from V and 4 bases from J; bases unmatched to any gene: 7. This CDR3 spans 17 amino acids. Germline V gives CDR1 MGHDK, CDR2 SYGVNS. This CDR3 is CASSESPGLAAADTQYF. The CDR3, as DNA: TGTGCCAGCAGTGAATCCCCGGGACTAGCGGCCGCAGATACGCAGTATTTT.

Worth noting for this clone: Possible read error: a much larger clone is one base away. The chain uses TRBV7-6 and TRBJ2-1, with 7 bases identical to TRBD2. The germline gives CDR1 SGHVS, CDR2 FNYEAQ. This CDR3 has 15 amino acids. The CDR3 DNA sequence: TGTGCCTGCAGCTTAGCTAGCGGCCCGTACAATGAGCAGTTCTTC. Translating gives CACSLASGPYNEQFF.

In this sample, this clone turned up many times. This rearrangement joins TRBV29-1 to TRBJ2-7; TRBD2 aligns across 7 bases. V was pared by 2 bases and J by 4 bases, with 8 bases of the junction left unmatched. The CDR3 loop spans 14 amino acids. Per germline, CDR1 SQVTM and CDR2 ANQGSEA. In DNA form, the CDR3 reads TGCAGCGTTGAACCCAGCGGGAAGACTTACGAGCAGTACTTC. Its protein is CSVEPSGKTYEQYF.

This chain links TRBV9 with TRBJ1-1, with unresolved D. The CDR3 covers 12 residues. V was clipped by 2 bases and J by 5 bases, with 7 bases between them. The V gene's germline CDR1 is SGDLS and CDR2 YYNGEE. The CDR3 DNA is TGTGCCAGCAGCGTGTCGGGTACTGAAGCTTTCTTT. Amino acid sequence: CASSVSGTEAFF.

This clone came up many times. The genes are TRBV6-1 and TRBJ2-2; D gene unclear. With 0 bases removed from V and 2 bases from J, the gap between germline ends came to 7 bases. Germline assignment: CDR1 MNHNS and CDR2 SASEGT. The CDR3 covers 15 residues. CDR3 amino acids: CASSEAGTNTGELFF. The CDR3 DNA sequence: TGTGCCAGCAGTGAAGCGGGAACCAACACCGGGGAGCTGTTTTTT.

This clone was seen a handful of times. This chain uses TRBV9 with TRBJ1-1; D is uncertain. The CDR3 is 13 residues long. Germline V gene lookup returns CDR1 SGDLS and CDR2 YYNGEE. V shed 3 bases and J shed 1 base, with 7 bases lying between them. CDR3 DNA sequence: TGTGCCAGCAGCGCCGACACGAACACTGAAGCTTTCTTT. Amino acids: CASSADTNTEAFF.

This rearrangement joins TRBV5-6 to TRBJ2-1; 9 bases are shared with TRBD1. With V trimmed by 2 bases and J by 5 bases, 5 bases remained unmatched. This CDR3 is built from 15 residues. The germline gives CDR1 SGHDT, CDR2 YYEEEE. The CDR3 reads CASSFFWDRDNEQFF. In DNA form, the CDR3 reads TGTGCCAGCAGCTTTTTCTGGGACAGGGACAATGAGCAGTTCTTC.

This clone has a count of ten or more. Distinct nucleotide sequences in the sample also encode this CDR3. The chain links TRBV20-1 to TRBJ1-2; D uncertain. The V and J ends lost 6 bases and 3 bases respectively, with 8 bases between them. Germline V lookup: CDR1 DFQATT, CDR2 SNEGSKA (reference sequence). The CDR3 has 11 amino acids. The CDR3 DNA reads TGCAGTGCCGAGACACACTATGGCTACACCTTC. Its translation is CSAETHYGYTF.